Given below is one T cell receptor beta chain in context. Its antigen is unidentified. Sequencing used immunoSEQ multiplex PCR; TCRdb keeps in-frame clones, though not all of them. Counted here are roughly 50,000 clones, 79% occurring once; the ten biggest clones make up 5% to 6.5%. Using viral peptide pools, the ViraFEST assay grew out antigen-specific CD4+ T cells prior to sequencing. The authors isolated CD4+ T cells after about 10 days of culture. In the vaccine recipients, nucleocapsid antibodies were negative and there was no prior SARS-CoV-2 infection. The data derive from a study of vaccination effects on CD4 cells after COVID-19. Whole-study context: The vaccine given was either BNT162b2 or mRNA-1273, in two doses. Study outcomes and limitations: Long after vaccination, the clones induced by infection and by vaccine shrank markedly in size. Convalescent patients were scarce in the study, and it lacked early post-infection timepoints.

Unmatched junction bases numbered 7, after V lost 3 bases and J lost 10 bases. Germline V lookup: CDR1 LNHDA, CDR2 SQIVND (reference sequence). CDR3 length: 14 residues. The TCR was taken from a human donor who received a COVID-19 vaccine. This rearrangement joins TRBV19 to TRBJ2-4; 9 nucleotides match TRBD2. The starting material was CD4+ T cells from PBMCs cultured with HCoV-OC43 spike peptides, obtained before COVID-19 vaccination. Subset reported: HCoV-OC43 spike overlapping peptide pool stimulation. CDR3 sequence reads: CASSIGGLAGIQYF. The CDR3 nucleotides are TGTGCCAGTAGTATCGGAGGTCTAGCGGGGATTCAGTACTTC.